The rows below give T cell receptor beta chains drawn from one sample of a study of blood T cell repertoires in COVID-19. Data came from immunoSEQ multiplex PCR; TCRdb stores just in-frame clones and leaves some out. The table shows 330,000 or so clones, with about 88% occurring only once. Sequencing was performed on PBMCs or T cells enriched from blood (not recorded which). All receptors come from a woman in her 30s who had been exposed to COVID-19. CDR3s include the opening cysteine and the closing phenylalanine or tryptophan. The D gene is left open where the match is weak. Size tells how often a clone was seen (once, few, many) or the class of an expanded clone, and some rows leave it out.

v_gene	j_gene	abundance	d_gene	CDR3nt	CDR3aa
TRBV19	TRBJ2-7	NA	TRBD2	TGTGCCAGTCACGCAGGGGGACAGGGGAGACTAGCGGGAGTCTACGAGCAGTACTTC	CASHAGGQGRLAGVYEQYF
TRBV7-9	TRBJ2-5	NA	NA	TGTGCCAGCAGCCCCTCGTTCGGAGTTAAAGAGACCCAGTACTTC	CASSPSFGVKETQYF
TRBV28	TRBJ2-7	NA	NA	TGTGCCAGCAGTCCCGGACAGTCCTACGAGCAGTACTTC	CASSPGQSYEQYF
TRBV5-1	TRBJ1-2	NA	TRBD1	TGCGCCAGCAGACTGACAGGGGACTATGGCTACACCTTC	CASRLTGDYGYTF
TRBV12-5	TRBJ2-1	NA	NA	TGTGCTAGTGGTCTACTAATACAGGGCAATGAGCAGTTCTTC	CASGLLIQGNEQFF
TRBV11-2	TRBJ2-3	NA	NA	TGTGCCAGCAGCTTAGGATCCCTAGCCCTGACAGATACGCAGTATTTT	CASSLGSLALTDTQYF
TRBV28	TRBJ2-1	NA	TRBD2	TGTGCCAGCAGTTCAAAAGTGACTAGCGGGAGACGGAATGAGCAGTTCTTC	CASSSKVTSGRRNEQFF
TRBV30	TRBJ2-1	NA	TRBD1	TGTGCCTGTACCCCATTGCAGGGGGCGTGGGACAATGAGCAGTTCTTC	CACTPLQGAWDNEQFF
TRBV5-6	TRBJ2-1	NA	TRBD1	TGTGCCAGCAGCCCGGACAGGGGGCAGGTTATCGATGAGCAGTTCTTC	CASSPDRGQVIDEQFF
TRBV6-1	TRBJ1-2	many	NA	TGTGCCAGCAGTGAGATAGGGACAAATTATGGCTACACCTTC	CASSEIGTNYGYTF
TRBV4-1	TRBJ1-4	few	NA	TGCGCCAGCAGCCAAGATACTTCCAGCGGCGGGATTAATGAAAAACTGTTTTTT	CASSQDTSSGGINEKLFF
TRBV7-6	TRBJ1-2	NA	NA	TGTGCCAGCAGCTCACGGAGGGGTCCCGACCACTATGGCTACACCTTC	CASSSRRGPDHYGYTF
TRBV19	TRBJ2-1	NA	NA	TGTGCCAGTACCACTATAGCAACCCGTGGTAGCAATGAGCAGTTCTTC	CASTTIATRGSNEQFF
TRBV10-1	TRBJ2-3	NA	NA	TGCGCCAGCAGTGAGTCTGCGGGGGCACAAGATACGCAGTATTTT	CASSESAGAQDTQYF